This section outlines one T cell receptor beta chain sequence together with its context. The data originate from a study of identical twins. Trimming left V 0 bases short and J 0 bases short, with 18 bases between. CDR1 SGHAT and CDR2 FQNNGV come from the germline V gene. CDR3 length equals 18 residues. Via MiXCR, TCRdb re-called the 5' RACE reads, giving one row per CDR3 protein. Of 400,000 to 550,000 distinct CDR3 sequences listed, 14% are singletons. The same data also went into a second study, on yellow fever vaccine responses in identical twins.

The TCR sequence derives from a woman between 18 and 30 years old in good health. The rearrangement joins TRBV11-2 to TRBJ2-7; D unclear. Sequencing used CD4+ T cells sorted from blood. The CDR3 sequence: CASSLDRVQRPSSYEQYF. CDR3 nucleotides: TGTGCCAGCAGCTTAGATAGGGTTCAGAGGCCCAGCTCCTACGAGCAGTACTTC.